This T cell receptor (beta chain) was recorded in a study of lymphopenia after photon versus proton radiotherapy. About this clone itself: What it binds is unknown.

Study outcomes and limitations: Larger post-nadir TCR diversity loss correlated inversely with survival in deceased patients. Authors raise, but do not show, better survival with proton therapy. Post-nadir diversity loss with photons came from oligoclonal expansion, particularly CD8+ Temra cells.

V was shortened by 6 bases and J by 7 bases, with 18 bases between the two germline ends. This CDR3 spans 15 amino acids. Germline V CDR1 and CDR2: SGHTA, FQGNSA. Produced via immunoSEQ multiplex PCR; TCRdb's table is partial and in-frame only. The data contain tens of thousands of clones, about 90% of them seen just once; the ten biggest clones take up roughly 2.3%. The receptor was derived from a man in his forties with gastric cancer. Sample: peripheral blood, taken from a patient treated with photon-based radiotherapy. This sequence joins TRBV7-2 and TRBJ1-4; a weak D match, TRBD1 (5 bases). CDR3: CASRLTLGGGEKLFF. The CDR3 nucleotides read TGTGCCAGCAGGCTAACCCTCGGGGGTGGTGAAAAACTGTTTTTT. The full variable domain, its missing parts supplied by reference TRBV7-2 and TRBJ1-4, is GAGVSQSPSNKVTEKGKDVELRCDPISGHTALYWYRQSLGQGLEFLIYFQGNSAPDKSGLPSDRFSAERTGGSVSTLTIQRTQQEDSAVYLCASRLTLGGGEKLFFGSGTQLSVL.